The 19 T cell receptor beta chains below were found in one sample sequenced in a study of PD-1 blockade in classical Hodgkin lymphoma. TCRdb keeps only in-frame clones here, not all; method: immunoSEQ multiplex PCR. The sample lists around 40,000 clones; 70% to 85% were seen once. Sample time point: cycle 4 day 1 (C4D1), after more than five weeks of nivolumab. Exposure to brentuximab vedotin varied, and each patient had relapsed following autologous stem cell transplantation. The material sequenced was peripheral blood mononuclear cells (PBMCs), taken before the fourth cycle of nivolumab. These receptors were collected from a human donor with classical Hodgkin lymphoma.

The chain couples TRBV13 to TRBJ2-1; 13 bases fit TRBD2. This CDR3 spans 20 amino acids. CDR1 is PRHDT, CDR2 FYEKMQ, per germline (reference sequence). Trimming cost V 0 bases and J 0 bases; bases outside gene matches: 8. The CDR3 spells CASSLGPLLAGGSSYNEQFF. DNA of the CDR3: TGTGCCAGCAGCTTAGGCCCTCTACTAGCGGGGGGGAGCTCCTACAATGAGCAGTTCTTC.

The V gene is TRBV2, the J gene TRBJ2-5; D unclear. Looked up from germline, CDR1 is SNHLY and CDR2 is FYNNEI. Trimming left V 4 bases short and J 0 bases short, with 9 bases between. The CDR3 runs to 14 residues. CDR3 protein: CASSGGSHQETQYF. The CDR3 coding sequence is TGTGCCAGCAGTGGTGGCAGCCACCAAGAGACCCAGTACTTC.

This chain connects TRBV6-1 to TRBJ1-6, with D perhaps TRBD1 (5 bases). CDR3 length equals 16 residues. Germline V gene data show CDR1 as MNHNS and CDR2 as SASEGT. V gave up 3 bases and J gave up 3 bases, with 12 bases separating them. Here the CDR3 DNA reads TGTGCCAGCAGTGATATTTGGGGGGACTATAATTCACCCCTCCACTTT. Protein sequence: CASSDIWGDYNSPLHF.

The V and J genes are TRBV5-4 and TRBJ2-3; possible D gene TRBD1, 6 bases. The V gene lost 4 bases and the J gene lost 0 bases, with 12 bases spanning the gap. The CDR3 loop spans 15 amino acids. Per germline, CDR1 SGHNT and CDR2 YYREEE (reference sequence). The CDR3 DNA sequence: TGTGCCAGCAGCACACAGGGTTATAGCACAGATACGCAGTATTTT. The encoded protein is CASSTQGYSTDTQYF.

Here the CDR3 reads CASSQDRGDTEAFF. The CDR3 region has the DNA TGTGCCAGCAGCCAGGACAGGGGTGACACTGAAGCTTTCTTT. This chain uses TRBV5-6 with TRBJ1-1, with TRBD1 matching 9 bases. The CDR3 consists of 14 residues. With V trimmed by 4 bases and J by 3 bases, 4 bases remained unmatched. Germline V CDR1 and CDR2: SGHDT, YYEEEE.

The V and J genes are TRBV6-1 and TRBJ2-4, with 8 positions matching TRBD1. V was pared by 7 bases and J by 5 bases, with 7 bases of the junction left unmatched. Germline lookup yields CDR1 MNHNS and CDR2 SASEGT. CDR3 length equals 14 residues. In DNA, the CDR3 is TGTGCCAGCATGACGACAGGGGCGGAAAACATTCAGTACTTC. Protein product: CASMTTGAENIQYF.

The chain carries TRBV4-3 and TRBJ2-7, with 10 bases that match TRBD1. Trimming at V came to 2 bases and at J to 1 base, leaving 5 bases not matched to a gene. Germline CDR1 LGHNA, CDR2 YSLEER. The CDR3 runs 16 residues. The DNA of the CDR3 is TGCGCCAGCAGCCAATTACCGGGACAGGGGTCCTACGAGCAGTACTTC. This codes for CASSQLPGQGSYEQYF.

V is TRBV7-9 and J is TRBJ2-1, with TRBD2 matching 9 bases. Per the germline V gene, CDR1 is SEHNR and CDR2 is FQNEAQ (reference sequence). V lost 1 base and J lost 4; bases outside the gene matches: 2. This CDR3 is 15 amino acids long. Here the CDR3 reads CASSLGGGAYNEQFF. The CDR3 DNA reads as TGTGCCAGCAGCTTAGGCGGGGGGGCTTACAATGAGCAGTTCTTC.

V gene TRBV7-9 combines with J gene TRBJ2-1; TRBD2 aligns across 8 bases. Germline V CDR1 and CDR2: SEHNR, FQNEAQ (reference sequence). This CDR3 is 16 amino acids long. J was trimmed by 6 bases and V by 2 bases; bases with no gene match: 9. CDR3: CASSLRNSGDTNEQFF. In nucleotides, the CDR3 is TGTGCCAGCAGCTTAAGAAATAGCGGGGATACCAATGAGCAGTTCTTC.

This clone appeared once. The rearrangement joins TRBV6-1 to TRBJ2-7; D is unclear. The V end was cut by 11 bases, the J end by 2 bases, with 13 bases between. Germline CDR1 reads MNHNS; CDR2 reads SASEGT. The CDR3 contains 12 residues. CDR3 sequence reads: CASEDGTYEQYF. The CDR3 region has the DNA TGTGCCTCCGAGGACGGAACCTACGAGCAGTACTTC.

The chain couples TRBV7-2 to TRBJ2-7; D is unclear. The V end was cut by 5 bases, the J end by 3 bases, with 14 bases between. The germline V gene has CDR1 SGHTA and CDR2 FQGNSA. The CDR3 has 14 residues. The DNA of the CDR3 is TGTGCCAGCAGCCCTACTCCAGGTTACTACGAGCAGTACTTC. Its translation is CASSPTPGYYEQYF.

The chain uses TRBV6-1 and TRBJ2-1; TRBD2 matches 9 bases. The CDR3 runs to 15 residues. J gave up 0 bases and V 6 bases, and 3 bases lay outside the gene matches. Germline V gene sequence: CDR1 MNHNS, CDR2 SASEGT. The chain's CDR3 is CASRTSGSSYNEQFF. CDR3 nucleotides: TGTGCCAGCAGGACTAGCGGTAGCTCCTACAATGAGCAGTTCTTC.

This chain links TRBV4-3 with TRBJ1-4, with D uncertain. Germline V gene lookup returns CDR1 LGHNA and CDR2 YSLEER. CDR3 length: 16 residues. Trimming took off 0 bases at V and 7 bases at J, with 15 bases between the two ends. CDR3: CASSQDNPNRGEKLFF. CDR3 sequence (DNA): TGCGCCAGCAGCCAAGATAATCCCAACCGGGGTGAAAAACTGTTTTTT.

The V call is TRBV7-9, the J call TRBJ2-1, with D unclear. Germline V lookup: CDR1 SEHNR, CDR2 FQNEAQ (reference sequence). CDR3 length: 15 residues. Trimming cost V 3 bases and J 0 bases, with 9 bases left between them. The CDR3 is CASSFRTGSYNEQFF. In DNA, the CDR3 is TGTGCCAGCAGCTTTCGTACGGGCTCCTACAATGAGCAGTTCTTC.

The rearrangement links TRBV27 to TRBJ1-6; D is unclear. Trimming shortened V by 2 bases and J by 4 bases, and 15 bases separated the two germline ends. Germline loops: CDR1 MNHEY, CDR2 SMNVEV (reference sequence). CDR3 size: 17 residues. This chain's CDR3 is CASSLASRFRYNSPLHF. Written as DNA, the CDR3 is TGTGCCAGCAGTTTAGCGTCCAGATTTCGGTATAATTCACCCCTCCACTTT.

This clone has more than one count but fewer than ten. CDR3 protein: CASSLSDRDEQYF. The CDR3 nucleotides are TGTGCCAGTAGTTTATCGGACAGGGACGAGCAGTACTTC. The chain is built from TRBV19 and TRBJ2-7, with TRBD1 matching 8 bases. Germline values: CDR1 LNHDA, CDR2 SQIVND (reference sequence). Trimming took 5 bases from V and 5 from J; bases not matched to a gene: 5. The CDR3 is made up of 13 amino acids.

This clone has a handful of counts. The V gene is TRBV7-6, the J gene TRBJ2-5; no reliable D call. Trimming left V 0 bases short and J 7 bases short, with 6 bases between. Germline V gives CDR1 SGHVS, CDR2 FNYEAQ. CDR3 length: 12 amino acids. The chain's CDR3 is CASSLAPRTQYF. CDR3 nucleotide sequence: TGTGCCAGCAGCTTAGCGCCTAGGACCCAGTACTTC.

This clone was counted a few times. The V gene is TRBV5-6, the J gene TRBJ2-7; TRBD1 agrees at 9 bases. Germline values: CDR1 SGHDT, CDR2 YYEEEE. The CDR3 extends over 15 amino acids. Unmatched junction bases numbered 6, after V lost 2 bases and J lost 3 bases. The CDR3 sequence: CASSFRGTGIYEQYF. CDR3 in DNA: TGTGCCAGCAGCTTTAGAGGGACAGGGATCTACGAGCAGTACTTC. The complete variable domain, with remaining parts taken from reference TRBV5-6 and TRBJ2-7, reads DAGVTQSPTHLIKTRGQQVTLRCSPKSGHDTVSWYQQALGQGPQFIFQYYEEEERQRGNFPDRFSGHQFPNYSSELNVNALLLGDSALYLCASSFRGTGIYEQYFGPGTRLTVT.

This chain joins TRBV7-9 and TRBJ2-3; TRBD2 agrees at 7 bases. This CDR3 region has 15 residues. Germline V gives CDR1 SEHNR, CDR2 FQNEAQ (reference sequence). J lost 4 bases, V lost 1 base, and 5 bases had no gene match. The CDR3 nucleotides read TGTGCCAGCAGCTTAGTTCGGGGGGTCGCAGATACGCAGTATTTT. Translation: CASSLVRGVADTQYF.